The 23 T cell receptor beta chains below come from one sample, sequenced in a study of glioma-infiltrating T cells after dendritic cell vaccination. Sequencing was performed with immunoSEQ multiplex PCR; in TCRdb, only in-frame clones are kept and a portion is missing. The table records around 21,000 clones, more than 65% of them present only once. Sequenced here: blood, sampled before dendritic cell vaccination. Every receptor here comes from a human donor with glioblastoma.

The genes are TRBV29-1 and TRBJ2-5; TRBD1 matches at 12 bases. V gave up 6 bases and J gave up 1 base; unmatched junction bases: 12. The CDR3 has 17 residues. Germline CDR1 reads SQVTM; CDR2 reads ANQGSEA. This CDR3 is CSVDRMGTGGGQETQYF. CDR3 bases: TGCAGCGTAGACAGGATGGGGACAGGGGGCGGCCAAGAGACCCAGTACTTC.

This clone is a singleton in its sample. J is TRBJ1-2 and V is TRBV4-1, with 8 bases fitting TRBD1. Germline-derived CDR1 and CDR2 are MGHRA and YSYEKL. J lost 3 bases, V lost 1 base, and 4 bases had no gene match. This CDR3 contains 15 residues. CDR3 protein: CASSQARGQDYGYTF. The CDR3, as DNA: TGCGCCAGCAGCCAAGCCAGGGGGCAGGACTATGGCTACACCTTC.

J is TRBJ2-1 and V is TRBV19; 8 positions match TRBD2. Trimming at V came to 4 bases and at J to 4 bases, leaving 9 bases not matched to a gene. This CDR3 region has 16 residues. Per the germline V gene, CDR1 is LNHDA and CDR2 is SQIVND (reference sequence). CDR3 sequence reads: CASSSGLARAYNEQFF. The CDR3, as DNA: TGTGCCAGTAGTAGTGGACTAGCCCGAGCGTACAATGAGCAGTTCTTC.

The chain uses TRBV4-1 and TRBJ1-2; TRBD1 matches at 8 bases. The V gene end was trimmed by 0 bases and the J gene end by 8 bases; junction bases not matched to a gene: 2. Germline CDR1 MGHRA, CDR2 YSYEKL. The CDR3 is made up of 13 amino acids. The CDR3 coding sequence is TGCGCCAGCAGCCAAGATGGGGACAGGGGCTACACCTTC. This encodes CASSQDGDRGYTF.

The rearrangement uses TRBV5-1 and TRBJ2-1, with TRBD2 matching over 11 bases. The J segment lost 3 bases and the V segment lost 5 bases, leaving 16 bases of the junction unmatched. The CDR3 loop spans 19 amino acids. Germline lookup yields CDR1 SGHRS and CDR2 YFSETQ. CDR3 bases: TGCGCCAGCAGTCCCCCCCTATTGGGACTAGCGGACCTCTACAATGAGCAGTTCTTC. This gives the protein CASSPPLLGLADLYNEQFF.

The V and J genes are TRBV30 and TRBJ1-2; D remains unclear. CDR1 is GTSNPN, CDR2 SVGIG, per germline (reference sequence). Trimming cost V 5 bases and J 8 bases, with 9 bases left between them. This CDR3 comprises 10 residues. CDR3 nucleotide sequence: TGTGCCTGGGACACCTCGGGCTACACCTTC. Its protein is CAWDTSGYTF.

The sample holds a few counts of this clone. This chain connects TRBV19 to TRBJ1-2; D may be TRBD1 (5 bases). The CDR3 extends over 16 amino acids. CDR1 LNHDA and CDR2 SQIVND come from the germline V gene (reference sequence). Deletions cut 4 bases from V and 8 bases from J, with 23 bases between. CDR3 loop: CASSTKLGGHIGGYTF. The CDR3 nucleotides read TGTGCCAGTAGTACCAAATTGGGCGGACACATAGGCGGCTACACCTTC. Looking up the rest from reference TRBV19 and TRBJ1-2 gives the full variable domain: DGGITQSPKYLFRKEGQNVTLSCEQNLNHDAMYWYRQDPGQGLRLIYYSQIVNDFQKGDIAEGYSVSREKKESFPLTVTSAQKNPTAFYLCASSTKLGGHIGGYTFGSGTRLTVV.

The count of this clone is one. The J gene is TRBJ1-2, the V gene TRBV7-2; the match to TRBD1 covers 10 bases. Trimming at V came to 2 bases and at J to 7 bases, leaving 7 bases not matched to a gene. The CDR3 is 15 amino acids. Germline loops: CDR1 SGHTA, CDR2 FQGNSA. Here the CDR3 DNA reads TGTGCCAGCAGCTTAAAGGGGGGGACAGGGGCTGGCTACACCTTC. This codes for CASSLKGGTGAGYTF.

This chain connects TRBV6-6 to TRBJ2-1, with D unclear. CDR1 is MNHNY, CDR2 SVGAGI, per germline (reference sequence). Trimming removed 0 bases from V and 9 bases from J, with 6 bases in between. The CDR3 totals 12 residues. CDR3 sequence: CASSYSKAEQFF. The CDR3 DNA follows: TGTGCCAGCAGTTACTCGAAAGCTGAGCAGTTCTTC.

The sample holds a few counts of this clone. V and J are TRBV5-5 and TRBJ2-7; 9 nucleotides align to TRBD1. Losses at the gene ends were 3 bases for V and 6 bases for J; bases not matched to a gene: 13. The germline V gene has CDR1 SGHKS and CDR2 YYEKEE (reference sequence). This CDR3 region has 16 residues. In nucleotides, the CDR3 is TGTGCCAGCAGCTCCTCCCCCGGGACAGGGCTCTCCGAGCAGTACTTC. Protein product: CASSSSPGTGLSEQYF. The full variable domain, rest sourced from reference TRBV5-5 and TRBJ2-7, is DAGVTQSPTHLIKTRGQQVTLRCSPISGHKSVSWYQQVLGQGPQFIFQYYEKEERGRGNFPDRFSARQFPNYSSELNVNALLLGDSALYLCASSSSPGTGLSEQYFGPGTRLTVT.

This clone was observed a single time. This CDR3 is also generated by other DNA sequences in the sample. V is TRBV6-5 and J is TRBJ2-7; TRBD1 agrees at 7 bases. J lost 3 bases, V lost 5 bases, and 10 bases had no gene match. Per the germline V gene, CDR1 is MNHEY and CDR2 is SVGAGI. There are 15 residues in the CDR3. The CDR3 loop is CASSTRQGRGYEQYF. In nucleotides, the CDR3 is TGTGCCAGCAGTACGCGACAGGGCCGGGGCTACGAGCAGTACTTC.

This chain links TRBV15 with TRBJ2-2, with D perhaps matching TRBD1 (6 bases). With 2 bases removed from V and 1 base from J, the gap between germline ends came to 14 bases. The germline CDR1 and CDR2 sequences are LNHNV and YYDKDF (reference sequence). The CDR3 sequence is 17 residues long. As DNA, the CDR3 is TGTGCCACCAGCAGACCGAAGAAGACAGGGAACACCGGGGAGCTGTTTTTT. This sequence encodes CATSRPKKTGNTGELFF. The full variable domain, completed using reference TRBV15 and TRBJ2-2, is DAMVIQNPRYQVTQFGKPVTLSCSQTLNHNVMYWYQQKSSQAPKLLFHYYDKDFNNEADTPDNFQSRRPNTSFCFLDIRSPGLGDTAMYLCATSRPKKTGNTGELFFGEGSRLTVL.

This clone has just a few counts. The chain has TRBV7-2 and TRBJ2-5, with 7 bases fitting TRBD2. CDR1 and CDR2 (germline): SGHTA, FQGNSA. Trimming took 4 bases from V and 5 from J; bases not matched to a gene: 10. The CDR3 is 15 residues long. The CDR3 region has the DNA TGTGCCAGCAGCTCCAGCCGCGCGGGAGCCGAGACCCAGTACTTC. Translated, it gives CASSSSRAGAETQYF.

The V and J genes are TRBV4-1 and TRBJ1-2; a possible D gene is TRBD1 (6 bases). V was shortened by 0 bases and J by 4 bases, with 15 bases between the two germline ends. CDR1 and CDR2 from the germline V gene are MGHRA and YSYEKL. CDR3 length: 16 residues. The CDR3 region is CASSQDGGGRGYGYTF. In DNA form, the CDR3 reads TGCGCCAGCAGCCAAGATGGGGGGGGGCGAGGCTATGGCTACACCTTC.

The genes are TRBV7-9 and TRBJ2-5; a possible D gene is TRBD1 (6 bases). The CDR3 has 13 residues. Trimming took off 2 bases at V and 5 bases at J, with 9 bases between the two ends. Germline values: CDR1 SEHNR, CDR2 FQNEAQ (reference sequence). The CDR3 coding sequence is TGTGCCAGCAGCTTATCAGGGGAGGAGACCCAGTACTTC. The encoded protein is CASSLSGEETQYF.

The CDR3 loop is CASKTAMNTEAFF. The CDR3 coding sequence is TGCGCCAGCAAGACAGCGATGAACACTGAAGCTTTCTTT. V and J are TRBV23-1 and TRBJ1-1; a weak D match, TRBD1 (5 bases). TRBV23-1 is marked as an open reading frame, function uncertain. Trimming removed 7 bases from V and 0 bases from J, with 9 bases in between. CDR3 length: 13 amino acids.

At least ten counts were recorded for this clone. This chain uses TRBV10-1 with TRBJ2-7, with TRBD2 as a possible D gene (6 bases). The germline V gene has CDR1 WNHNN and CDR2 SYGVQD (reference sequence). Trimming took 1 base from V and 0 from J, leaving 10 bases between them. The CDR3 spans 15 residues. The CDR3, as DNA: TGCGCCAGCAGTGAGTACGCGGGACCCTCCTACGAGCAGTACTTC. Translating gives CASSEYAGPSYEQYF.

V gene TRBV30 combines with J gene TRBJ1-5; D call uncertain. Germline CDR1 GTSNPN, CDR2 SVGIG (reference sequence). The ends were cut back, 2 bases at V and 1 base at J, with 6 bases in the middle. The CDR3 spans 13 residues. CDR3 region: CAWSSVSNQPQHF. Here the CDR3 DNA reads TGTGCCTGGAGTAGCGTGAGCAATCAGCCCCAGCATTTT. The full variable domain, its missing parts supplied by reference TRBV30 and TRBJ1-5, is SQTIHQWPATLVQPVGSPLSLECTVEGTSNPNLYWYRQAAGRGLQLLFYSVGIGQISSEVPQNLSASRPQDRQFILSSKKLLLSDSGFYLCAWSSVSNQPQHFGDGTRLSIL.

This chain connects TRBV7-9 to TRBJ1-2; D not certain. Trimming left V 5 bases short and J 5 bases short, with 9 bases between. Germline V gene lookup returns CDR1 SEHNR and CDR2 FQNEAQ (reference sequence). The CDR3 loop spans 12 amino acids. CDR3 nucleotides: TGTGCCAGCAGCCCTCTAGATTATGGCTACACCTTC. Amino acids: CASSPLDYGYTF.

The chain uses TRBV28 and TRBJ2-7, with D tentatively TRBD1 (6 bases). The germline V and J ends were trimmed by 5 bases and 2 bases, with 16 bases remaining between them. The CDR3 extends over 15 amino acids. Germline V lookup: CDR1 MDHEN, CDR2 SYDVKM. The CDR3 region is CASSLQGLVTYEQYF. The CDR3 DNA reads TGTGCCAGCAGTCTCCAGGGGCTCGTAACCTACGAGCAGTACTTC.

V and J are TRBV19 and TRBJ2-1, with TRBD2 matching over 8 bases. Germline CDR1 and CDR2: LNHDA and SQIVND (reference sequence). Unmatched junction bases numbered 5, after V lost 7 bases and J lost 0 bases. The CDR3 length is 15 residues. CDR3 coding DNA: TGTGCCAGTACCAGCGGGAGTAGCTCCTACAATGAGCAGTTCTTC. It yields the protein CASTSGSSSYNEQFF.

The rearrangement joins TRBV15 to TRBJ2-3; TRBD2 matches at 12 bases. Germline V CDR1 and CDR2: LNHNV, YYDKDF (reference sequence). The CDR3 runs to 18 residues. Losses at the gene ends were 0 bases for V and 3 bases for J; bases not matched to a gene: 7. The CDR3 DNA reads TGTGCCACCAGCAGAGACCTAAGACTAGCGGGAGAAACAGATACGCAGTATTTT. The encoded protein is CATSRDLRLAGETDTQYF.

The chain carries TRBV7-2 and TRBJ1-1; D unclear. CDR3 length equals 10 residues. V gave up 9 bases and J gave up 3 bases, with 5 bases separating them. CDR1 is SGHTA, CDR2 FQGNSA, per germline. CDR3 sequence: CASSHTEAFF. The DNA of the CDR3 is TGTGCCAGTAGTCACACTGAAGCTTTCTTT.